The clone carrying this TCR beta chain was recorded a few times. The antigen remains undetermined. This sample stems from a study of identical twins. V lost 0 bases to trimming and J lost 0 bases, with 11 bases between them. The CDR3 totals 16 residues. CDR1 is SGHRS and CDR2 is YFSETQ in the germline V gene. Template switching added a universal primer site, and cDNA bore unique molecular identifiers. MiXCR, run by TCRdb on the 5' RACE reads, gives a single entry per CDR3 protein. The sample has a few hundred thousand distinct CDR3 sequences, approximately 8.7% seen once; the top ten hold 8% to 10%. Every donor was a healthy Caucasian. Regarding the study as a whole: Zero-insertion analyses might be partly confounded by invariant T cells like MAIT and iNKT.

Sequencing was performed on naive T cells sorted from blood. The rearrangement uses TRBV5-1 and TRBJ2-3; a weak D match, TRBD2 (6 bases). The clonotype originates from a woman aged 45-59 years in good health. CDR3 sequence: CASSLEPGVSTDTQYF. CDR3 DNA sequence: TGCGCCAGCAGCTTGGAACCGGGGGTTAGCACAGATACGCAGTATTTT.